This entry lists 28 T cell receptor beta chains sequenced from one sample in a study of T cells after posttransplantation cyclophosphamide (dated by TCRdb to the mid-2010s). The library was built by means of the immunoSEQ multiplex PCR assay. Here the immuneACCESS table is served through TCRdb, limited to in-frame sequences with V and J called. Missing clones are a known gap in these copies; in checked studies unresolved V genes cover under half, and the rest lacks a known reason. For this sample the table gives 30,000 or so clones, of which 70% to 90% were detected only once. Together, the top ten hold around 14% of the sample. The sequenced sample consisted of PBMCs. The receptor set was obtained from a woman in her thirties or forties with a blood cancer, CMV-positive, and with a related stem cell donor.

The chain uses TRBV6-1 and TRBJ2-7; tentatively, D is TRBD2 (5 bases). The V end lost 8 bases, the J end lost 3 bases, and 20 bases lay between the germline ends. The CDR3 sequence is 15 residues long. Germline CDR1 MNHNS, CDR2 SASEGT. The CDR3 DNA sequence: TGTGCCAGCCGCTACGGGGAAGTTCCGATCTACGAGCAGTACTTC. Encoded protein: CASRYGEVPIYEQYF.

This clone was detected once. The chain carries TRBV2 and TRBJ2-5; 10 bases fit TRBD2. Germline CDR1 reads SNHLY; CDR2 reads FYNNEI. CDR3 length equals 13 residues. V lost 5 bases and J lost 3; bases outside the gene matches: 0. The CDR3 DNA is TGTGCCAGCAGTACTAGCGGGAAAGAGACCCAGTACTTC. Its translation: CASSTSGKETQYF. The full variable domain, completed using reference TRBV2 and TRBJ2-5, is EPEVTQTPSHQVTQMGQEVILRCVPISNHLYFYWYRQILGQKVEFLVSFYNNEISEKSEIFDDQFSVERPDGSNFTLKIRSTKLEDSAMYFCASSTSGKETQYFGPGTRLLVL.

The chain has TRBV7-6 and TRBJ2-7; 7 nucleotides match TRBD1. CDR3 size: 14 residues. The J segment lost 2 bases and the V segment lost 1 base, leaving 2 bases of the junction unmatched. Germline CDR1 SGHVS, CDR2 FNYEAQ. The CDR3 nucleotides read TGTGCCAGCAGCTTAGGGGGACAGCCCTACGAGCAGTACTTC. The encoded protein is CASSLGGQPYEQYF.

The chain uses TRBV27 and TRBJ2-7, with D possibly matching TRBD1 (6 bases). The CDR3 length is 14 residues. Deletions cut 5 bases from V and 2 bases from J, with 13 bases between. Germline CDR1 and CDR2: MNHEY and SMNVEV (reference sequence). The CDR3 is CASSRRGPTYEQYF. Written as DNA, the CDR3 is TGTGCCAGCAGTCGCAGGGGCCCCACCTACGAGCAGTACTTC.

The genes are TRBV28 and TRBJ1-2, with D unclear. Germline CDR1 is MDHEN and CDR2 is SYDVKM. The germline V and J ends were trimmed by 3 bases and 7 bases, with 12 bases remaining between them. The CDR3 is made up of 13 amino acids. CDR3 bases: TGTGCCAGCAGTTTGCGCAGGTCCGGTGGCTACACCTTC. It encodes CASSLRRSGGYTF.

This rearrangement joins TRBV11-2 to TRBJ1-3; 12 nucleotides line up with TRBD1. After removal of 5 bases from V and 4 bases from J, the junction contained 6 bases not matched to a gene. The CDR3 extends over 16 amino acids. CDR1 is SGHAT and CDR2 is FQNNGV in the germline V gene. The CDR3 nucleotides are TGTGCCAGCAGCAAGGGACAGGGGGCTTACGGAAACACCATATATTTT. Translating gives CASSKGQGAYGNTIYF.

The CDR3 bases are TGCAGCGTTGGGGGGGGCAGGGGAGCCAAAAACATTCAGTACTTC. It yields the protein CSVGGGRGAKNIQYF. The chain combines TRBV29-1 with TRBJ2-4, with D perhaps matching TRBD2 (7 bases). The germline CDR1 and CDR2 sequences are SQVTM and ANQGSEA. CDR3 length: 15 amino acids. Trimming stripped 4 bases from V and 0 bases from J, with 13 bases between. The whole variable domain, filled in from reference TRBV29-1 and TRBJ2-4, reads SAVISQKPSRDICQRGTSLTIQCQVDSQVTMMFWYRQQPGQSLTLIATANQGSEATYESGFVIDKFPISRPNLTFSTLTVSNMSPEDSSIYLCSVGGGRGAKNIQYFGAGTRLSVL.

V is TRBV7-9 and J is TRBJ2-7; 8 bases map to TRBD1. Germline V gene lookup returns CDR1 SEHNR and CDR2 FQNEAQ (reference sequence). The CDR3 has 15 residues. Germline trimming cut 6 bases from V and 2 bases from J; bases unmatched to any gene: 9. For the CDR3, the DNA is TGTGCCAGCAGGCCTCGGACAGGGCGACCCTACGAGCAGTACTTC. Its translation: CASRPRTGRPYEQYF.

The V and J genes are TRBV19 and TRBJ2-1, with 11 bases that match TRBD2. V lost 3 bases, J lost 7 bases, and 8 bases stayed unmatched. The germline V gene encodes CDR1 LNHDA and CDR2 SQIVND (reference sequence). The CDR3 spans 16 residues. CDR3 residues: CASSIVAGGVGNEQFF. In DNA, the CDR3 is TGTGCCAGTAGTATCGTAGCGGGGGGGGTTGGAAATGAGCAGTTCTTC.

The rearrangement links TRBV2 to TRBJ1-2; tentatively, D is TRBD1 (5 bases). The CDR3 runs to 15 residues. Germline-derived CDR1 and CDR2 are SNHLY and FYNNEI. V gave up 5 bases and J gave up 5 bases, with 18 bases separating them. CDR3: CASSLNAGVRYGYTF. The CDR3 region has the DNA TGTGCCAGCAGTCTTAATGCGGGGGTCCGATATGGCTACACCTTC.

In its sample, this clone was seen once. This rearrangement joins TRBV15 to TRBJ1-1; tentative D call: TRBD1 (5 bases). The CDR3 has 14 residues. Germline values: CDR1 LNHNV, CDR2 YYDKDF (reference sequence). The ends were cut back, 4 bases at V and 1 base at J, with 10 bases in the middle. CDR3 DNA sequence: TGTGCCACCAGCACCCGTCAGGGGAACACTGAAGCTTTCTTT. It codes for CATSTRQGNTEAFF.

This clone showed up just a few times. The CDR3 here is CASSLDTGYYGYTF. CDR3 nucleotides: TGTGCCAGCAGCTTAGATACAGGGTACTATGGCTACACCTTC. The V and J genes are TRBV11-2 and TRBJ1-2; the D gene is possibly TRBD1 (6 bases). V was clipped by 0 bases and J by 3 bases, with 8 bases between them. Germline V gene sequence: CDR1 SGHAT, CDR2 FQNNGV. The CDR3 length is 14 residues.

The chain is built from TRBV18 and TRBJ2-7; D uncertain. Germline V gives CDR1 KGHSH, CDR2 LQKENI. Between the trimmed V and J ends, which lost 2 bases and 6 bases, there was a span of 14 bases. CDR3 length: 14 residues. The CDR3 region is CASSPVEVRSEQYF. The CDR3 region has the DNA TGTGCCAGCTCACCAGTAGAGGTACGCTCCGAGCAGTACTTC.

The J gene is TRBJ1-5, the V gene TRBV4-3; the match to TRBD1 covers 8 bases. V shed 3 bases and J 7 bases; nucleotides not matched to a gene: 8. This CDR3 has 15 residues. CDR1 LGHNA and CDR2 YSLEER come from the germline V gene. DNA for the CDR3: TGCGCCAGCAGCCAGGAGTACAGGGGGGACCAGCCCCAGCATTTT. It yields the protein CASSQEYRGDQPQHF.

This chain uses TRBV10-3 with TRBJ2-7; TRBD1 might be the D (7 bases). Germline CDR1 ENHRY, CDR2 SYGVKD. The CDR3 consists of 12 residues. V lost 10 bases, J lost 7 bases, and 17 bases lay in between. CDR3 DNA sequence: TGTGCCACCTTTGGAGGGGGCTGGGAGCAGTACTTC. Protein: CATFGGGWEQYF.

The gene calls are TRBV4-2 and TRBJ2-3, with D hard to call. From germline, CDR1 is LGHNA and CDR2 YNFKEQ. The CDR3 consists of 13 residues. V lost 0 bases and J lost 4, with 5 bases in between. The chain's CDR3 is CASSQESADTQYF. Written as DNA, the CDR3 is TGTGCCAGCAGCCAAGAGTCAGCAGATACGCAGTATTTT.

The chain has TRBV28 and TRBJ2-1, with TRBD1 matching over 7 bases. This CDR3 region has 16 residues. Germline assignment: CDR1 MDHEN and CDR2 SYDVKM. Trimming at V came to 8 bases and at J to 5 bases, leaving 15 bases not matched to a gene. Here the CDR3 reads CASSGWTGSMDNEQFF. The CDR3 nucleotides are TGTGCCAGCTCGGGATGGACAGGATCGATGGACAATGAGCAGTTCTTC.

V usage is TRBV6-1 and J usage is TRBJ1-5, with 9 bases lining up with TRBD1. CDR3 length equals 19 residues. J was trimmed by 7 bases and V by 4 bases; bases with no gene match: 20. Germline V gene sequence: CDR1 MNHNS, CDR2 SASEGT. The CDR3 loop reads CASSVTTSTGTGRRQPQHF. CDR3 bases: TGTGCCAGCAGTGTTACGACGTCAACGGGGACAGGGCGTCGGCAGCCCCAGCATTTT.

The sample holds one count of this clone. The chain is built from TRBV6-5 and TRBJ1-1; tentatively, D is TRBD1 (6 bases). Germline V lookup: CDR1 MNHEY, CDR2 SVGAGI. The CDR3 runs 15 residues. The V end lost 4 bases, the J end lost 0 bases, and 12 bases lay between the germline ends. DNA for the CDR3: TGTGCCAGCAGTTCCCAGGCAGGGGTGAACACTGAAGCTTTCTTT. It translates to CASSSQAGVNTEAFF.

V usage is TRBV7-9 and J usage is TRBJ2-1; D perhaps matches TRBD2 (6 bases). V shed 5 bases and J shed 5 bases, with 16 bases lying between them. Germline CDR1 and CDR2: SEHNR and FQNEAQ (reference sequence). The CDR3 has 15 amino acids. The DNA of the CDR3 is TGTGCCAGCAGCAACCGGGCGGGGTGGGACAATGAGCAGTTCTTC. Protein sequence: CASSNRAGWDNEQFF.

This clone was seen a handful of times. The chain carries TRBV15 and TRBJ2-1; a weak D match, TRBD2 (5 bases). The germline V and J ends were trimmed by 0 bases and 15 bases, with 15 bases remaining between them. CDR1 LNHNV and CDR2 YYDKDF come from the germline V gene (reference sequence). This CDR3 has 13 residues. For the CDR3, the DNA is TGTGCCACCAGCAGAGATCGGCAGGCCGAGGGGTTCTTC. Protein product: CATSRDRQAEGFF.

As to this clone: The junction departs from the called germline gene at one end, perhaps through a read error. V is TRBV14 and J is TRBJ2-7, with 7 bases fitting TRBD1. Germline V gene data show CDR1 as SGHDN and CDR2 as FVKESK. CDR3 length: 13 amino acids. CDR3 loop: CASRQGFSSEQYF. The CDR3 bases are TGTGCCAGCCGACAGGGTTTTTCCTCCGAGCAGTACTTC.

The chain is built from TRBV6-5 and TRBJ1-1, with D perhaps TRBD1 (5 bases). Per the germline V gene, CDR1 is MNHEY and CDR2 is SVGAGI. The CDR3 is 14 amino acids. Trimming cost V 2 bases and J 0 bases, with 7 bases left between them. The CDR3 protein is CASSYTGLNTEAFF. The CDR3 DNA is TGTGCCAGCAGTTACACAGGACTGAACACTGAAGCTTTCTTT.

The chain employs TRBV4-1 and TRBJ1-2, with 9 bases fitting TRBD1. Germline V lookup: CDR1 MGHRA, CDR2 YSYEKL. CDR3 size: 20 residues. Trimming removed 4 bases from V and 8 bases from J; junction bases left unmatched: 26. The CDR3 reads CASSLGSVGQGPMGIYGYTF. The CDR3 DNA is TGCGCCAGCAGCCTCGGATCCGTGGGACAGGGCCCTATGGGGATTTACGGCTACACCTTC.

The chain joins TRBV5-1 to TRBJ1-1; TRBD1 matches 9 bases. Unmatched junction bases numbered 3, after V lost 4 bases and J lost 5 bases. This CDR3 has 13 residues. Germline V gene sequence: CDR1 SGHRS, CDR2 YFSETQ. The DNA for the CDR3 is TGCGCCAGCAGCCTAGGGACAGGGACTGAAGCTTTCTTT. This gives the protein CASSLGTGTEAFF.

This rearrangement joins TRBV4-2 to TRBJ1-1; a weak D match, TRBD1 (5 bases). CDR1 is LGHNA, CDR2 YNFKEQ, per germline. Trimming took 3 bases from V and 4 from J, leaving 18 bases between them. The CDR3 is 16 amino acids. DNA for the CDR3: TGTGCCAGCAGCCACGACCCAGCGTCAGGGCGCACTGAAGCTTTCTTT. Translation gives CASSHDPASGRTEAFF.

The V gene is TRBV10-3, the J gene TRBJ1-6; 7 bases line up with TRBD1. The ends lost 5 bases at V and 6 bases at J; junction bases unmatched: 7. Germline values: CDR1 ENHRY, CDR2 SYGVKD. The CDR3 length is 15 residues. CDR3 region: CAISLGTAINSPLHF. The CDR3 DNA is TGTGCCATCAGTCTAGGGACAGCGATTAATTCACCCCTCCACTTT.

V is TRBV18 and J is TRBJ2-2; D not resolved. There are 15 residues in the CDR3. The V end was cut by 1 base, the J end by 3 bases, with 9 bases between. Germline CDR1 reads KGHSH; CDR2 reads LQKENI. This chain's CDR3 is CASSPRQVHTGELFF. The CDR3 DNA sequence: TGTGCCAGCTCACCACGGCAGGTTCACACCGGGGAGCTGTTTTTT.